The 31 T cell receptor beta chains below all came from one sample that was sequenced in a study of human T cells and chemical hapten exposure. TCRdb fed the RACE reads into MiXCR, producing one record per CDR3 protein. The table includes 100,000 or so distinct CDR3 sequences, approximately 36% detected once. Noted time point: patch test 3, about 24 weeks after DPC sensitization. Treatment noted: therapeutic diphenylcyclopropenone sensitization with weekly scalp DPC. The source material was whole blood, sampled in connection with sensitization to the hapten diphenylcyclopropenone (DPC). Receptors were obtained from a man aged 40-50 years with alopecia areata. Some clones in this sample may be carry-over from other donors' samples.

The chain links TRBV6-2 or TRBV6-3 to TRBJ2-7; D unresolved. This CDR3 is 12 amino acids long. V lost 2 bases and J lost 9, with 11 bases in between. CDR1 is MNHEY, CDR2 SVGEGT, per germline. The DNA for the CDR3 is TGTGCCAGCAGTTACGTTAGCTCGGTGCAGTACGTC. It yields the protein CASSYVSSVQYV.

The chain uses TRBV12-3 or TRBV12-4 and TRBJ2-3, with 14 nucleotides matching TRBD2. With V trimmed by 5 bases and J by 2 bases, 6 bases remained unmatched. The CDR3 is 17 amino acids. The CDR3, as DNA: TGTGCCAGCAGTACAGGACTAGCGGGAGGCCTCACAGATACGCAGTATTTT. This translates into CASSTGLAGGLTDTQYF.

This clonotype was observed a handful of times. The genes are TRBV10-2 and TRBJ2-6, with D perhaps matching TRBD1 (5 bases). The CDR3 runs to 16 residues. Germline V gene lookup returns CDR1 WSHSY and CDR2 SAAADI. V lost 4 bases to trimming and J lost 3 bases, with 13 bases between them. CDR3 DNA: TGCGCCAGCAGTGCTGGGGCCCCGGATGGGGCCAACGTCCTGACTTTC. The encoded protein is CASSAGAPDGANVLTF.

This clonotype showed up just a few times. The chain links TRBV11-2 to TRBJ2-7, with TRBD2 matching over 8 bases. Germline V gene lookup returns CDR1 SGHAT and CDR2 FQNNGV. With 1 base clipped from V and 2 bases from J, the junction kept 1 base outside the gene matches. The CDR3 covers 14 residues. CDR3 protein: CASSLAGGPYEQYV. The CDR3 DNA reads as TGTGCCAGCAGCTTAGCGGGAGGGCCCTACGAGCAGTACGTC.

The rearrangement uses TRBV2 and TRBJ1-2; 7 bases are shared with TRBD1. After removal of 5 bases from V and 0 bases from J, the junction contained 3 bases not matched to a gene. In germline, CDR1 is SNHLY, CDR2 FYNNEI. This CDR3 is 14 amino acids long. CDR3 residues: CASSPTGANYGYTF. The DNA for the CDR3 is TGTGCCAGCAGTCCCACAGGGGCTAACTATGGCTACACCTTC.

The rearrangement links TRBV12-3 or TRBV12-4 to TRBJ2-3; tentative D call: TRBD1 (5 bases). This CDR3 contains 14 residues. Trimming cost V 2 bases and J 5 bases, with 11 bases left between them. The CDR3 is CASSLTGCGDTQYF. The DNA of the CDR3 is TGTGCCAGCAGTTTAACAGGATGTGGAGATACGCAGTATTTT.

This clonotype was counted only a few times. The chain's CDR3 is CASSSGAGVYGYTF. The DNA of the CDR3 is TGTGCCAGCAGCTCCGGGGCAGGGGTCTATGGCTACACCTTC. The chain links TRBV6-5 to TRBJ1-2, with D perhaps TRBD1 (6 bases). V lost 6 bases, J lost 4 bases, and 15 bases lay in between. Germline V gene lookup returns CDR1 MNHEY and CDR2 SVGAGI. The CDR3 covers 14 residues.

The table lists this clonotype with a few counts. The chain links TRBV6-6 to TRBJ1-2; a weak D match, TRBD1 (6 bases). The V end lost 5 bases, the J end lost 3 bases, and 10 bases lay between the germline ends. The germline V gene encodes CDR1 MNHNY and CDR2 SVGAGI (reference sequence). CDR3 length equals 13 residues. The CDR3 spells CASSKQGDYGYTF. Here the CDR3 DNA reads TGTGCCAGCAGTAAACAGGGAGACTATGGCTACACCTTC.

This clonotype turned up a few times. The chain carries TRBV5-1 and TRBJ2-1; 8 bases are shared with TRBD2. Germline V gene data show CDR1 as SGHRS and CDR2 as YFSETQ. This CDR3 spans 14 amino acids. The ends lost 3 bases at V and 8 bases at J; junction bases unmatched: 7. CDR3 protein: CASSSLAGPDEQFF. In DNA, the CDR3 is TGCGCCAGCAGCTCCTTAGCGGGACCGGATGAGCAGTTCTTC.

This chain links TRBV6-1 with TRBJ1-5; 9 bases line up with TRBD1. The germline CDR1 and CDR2 sequences are MNHNS and SASEGT. CDR3 length equals 17 residues. The V gene end was trimmed by 5 bases and the J gene end by 0 bases; junction bases not matched to a gene: 8. The CDR3 here is CASSPLWTGVSNQPQHF. The DNA for the CDR3 is TGTGCCAGCAGTCCCTTGTGGACAGGGGTTAGCAATCAGCCCCAGCATTTT.

The chain has TRBV25-1 and TRBJ2-7, with D tentatively TRBD2 (5 bases). V was pared by 1 base and J by 9 bases, with 7 bases between. This CDR3 comprises 11 residues. The germline gives CDR1 MGHDK, CDR2 SYGVNS. The CDR3 here is CASSEWERQYF. The CDR3 DNA reads as TGTGCCAGCAGTGAATGGGAGCGGCAGTACTTC.

The rearrangement joins TRBV9 to TRBJ2-1, with 7 bases aligning to TRBD2. The germline V gene encodes CDR1 SGDLS and CDR2 YYNGEE. J was trimmed by 10 bases and V by 4 bases; bases with no gene match: 8. The CDR3 runs 13 residues. For the CDR3, the DNA is TGTGCCAGCAGCACCGGGGCCGGGGGGGAGCAGTTCTTC. This translates into CASSTGAGGEQFF.

Only a few counts were recorded for this clonotype. The chain couples TRBV5-6 to TRBJ2-3; D unresolved. CDR1 and CDR2 from the germline V gene are SGHDT and YYEEEE. V lost 0 bases and J lost 5, with 10 bases in between. The CDR3 has 14 amino acids. CDR3 nucleotide sequence: TGTGCCAGCAGCTTGGATCTAGATGGAGATACGCAGTATTTT. It is translated as CASSLDLDGDTQYF.

This clonotype has more than one count but fewer than ten. V usage is TRBV9 and J usage is TRBJ2-7; the D gene could be TRBD1 or TRBD2 (5 bases each). Germline assignment: CDR1 SGDLS and CDR2 YYNGEE. The germline V and J ends were trimmed by 3 bases and 6 bases, with 13 bases remaining between them. There are 13 residues in the CDR3. The CDR3 DNA reads as TGTGCCAGCAGCGATGGGACCAGCGGCGAGCAGTACGTC. Its protein product is CASSDGTSGEQYV.

The chain uses TRBV6-5 and TRBJ2-5; D is uncertain. V was pared by 3 bases and J by 2 bases, with 22 bases between. The CDR3 spans 18 residues. The germline gives CDR1 MNHEY, CDR2 SVGAGI. The CDR3, as DNA: TGTGCCAGCAGTTATTGCCTAGGCTGGGTTAGGGCACAAGAGACCCAGTACTTC. It codes for CASSYCLGWVRAQETQYF.

The chain combines TRBV20-1 with TRBJ1-5; no definite D call. CDR3 length: 13 amino acids. V shed 3 bases and J shed 5 bases, with 11 bases lying between them. CDR1 and CDR2 (germline): DFQATT, SNEGSKA (reference sequence). CDR3 loop: CSASNRPDQPQHF. DNA of the CDR3: TGCAGTGCTAGCAACAGACCAGATCAGCCCCAGCATTTT.

There are a few counts of this clonotype. The J gene is TRBJ1-5, the V gene TRBV6-2 or TRBV6-3; D not resolved. Trimming took off 5 bases at V and 2 bases at J, with 10 bases between the two ends. CDR1 and CDR2 (germline): MNHEY, SVGEGT. CDR3 size: 14 residues. The CDR3 DNA is TGTGCCAGCAGTCACGGCGGAGGCAATCAGCCCCAGCATTTT. It codes for CASSHGGGNQPQHF.

The V call is TRBV6-2 or TRBV6-3, the J call TRBJ2-5; D may correspond to TRBD1 or TRBD2 (6 bases each). The CDR3 extends over 15 amino acids. V gave up 6 bases and J gave up 4 bases, with 18 bases separating them. The germline V gene has CDR1 MNHEY and CDR2 SVGEGT. The CDR3 sequence is CASRTREGGRETQYF. The CDR3 DNA reads as TGTGCCAGCAGGACACGTGAAGGGGGGCGAGAGACCCAGTACTTC.

This clonotype was seen just once. The chain joins TRBV5-4 to TRBJ2-5, with 9 bases fitting TRBD2. The CDR3 sequence is 14 residues long. CDR1 and CDR2 (germline): SGHNT, YYREEE (reference sequence). V dropped 5 bases and J dropped 1; count of bases not matched to a gene: 3. CDR3 region: CASRMTSGQETQYF. CDR3 DNA sequence: TGTGCCAGCAGGATGACTAGCGGCCAAGAGACCCAGTACTTC.

The genes are TRBV30 and TRBJ1-1, with 8 bases that match TRBD1. Trimming removed 4 bases from V and 7 bases from J; junction bases left unmatched: 2. CDR3 length: 11 residues. CDR1 is GTSNPN and CDR2 is SVGIG in the germline V gene (reference sequence). DNA of the CDR3: TGTGCCTGGAAACAGGGGGTTGAAGCTTTCTTT. Translation gives CAWKQGVEAFF.

V and J are TRBV5-1 and TRBJ1-1, with 12 positions matching TRBD1. Per the germline V gene, CDR1 is SGHRS and CDR2 is YFSETQ. CDR3 length equals 15 residues. Trimming took 4 bases from V and 1 from J; bases not matched to a gene: 2. CDR3 bases: TGCGCCAGCAGCGGGACAGGGGGCACGAACACTGAAGCTTTCTTT. Protein: CASSGTGGTNTEAFF.

This clonotype was seen a handful of times. The junction and the germline gene differ at one end; a read error may be behind it. The chain is built from TRBV12-3 or TRBV12-4 and TRBJ2-2; D unresolved. The CDR3 extends over 15 amino acids. CDR3: CASCLRLSNTGELFF. The CDR3 nucleotides are TGTGCCAGCTGTTTGCGGCTTTCGAACACCGGGGAGCTGTTTTTT.

CDR3 in DNA: TGCAGCGTCGCCCGGGCGCGAAGACTAGCCAAAAACATTCAGTACTTC. Encoded protein: CSVARARRLAKNIQYF. This chain joins TRBV29-1 and TRBJ2-4; D remains unclear. This CDR3 spans 16 amino acids. V was clipped by 6 bases and J by 0 bases, with 18 bases between them. Per germline, CDR1 SQVTM and CDR2 ANQGSEA.

The rearrangement links TRBV25-1 to TRBJ2-4; 8 bases fit TRBD1. After removal of 3 bases from V and 5 bases from J, the junction contained 3 bases not matched to a gene. This CDR3 is 14 amino acids long. CDR1 is MGHDK, CDR2 SYGVNS, per germline. The CDR3 spells CASSDAGGQNIQYF. The CDR3 DNA is TGTGCCAGCAGTGACGCAGGGGGCCAAAACATTCAGTACTTC.

This chain joins TRBV20-1 and TRBJ2-3; TRBD2 agrees at 10 bases. The junction had 7 bases not matched to a gene; V was cut back by 1 base and J by 0 bases. Germline V gene lookup returns CDR1 DFQATT and CDR2 SNEGSKA (reference sequence). The CDR3 runs 17 residues. CDR3 loop: CSARGGLAGVSTDTQYF. For the CDR3, the DNA is TGCAGTGCTAGAGGGGGCCTAGCGGGGGTTAGCACAGATACGCAGTATTTT.

This clonotype has just a few counts. This chain uses TRBV29-1 with TRBJ2-7, with 10 bases that match TRBD2. The CDR3 covers 14 residues. Germline V gene data show CDR1 as SQVTM and CDR2 as ANQGSEA. V dropped 7 bases and J dropped 2; count of bases not matched to a gene: 8. The DNA for the CDR3 is TGCAGCGCCGGGGGAGCGGGAGGGACCTACGAGCAGTACTTC. Translation: CSAGGAGGTYEQYF.

This chain joins TRBV7-9 and TRBJ2-3, with TRBD2 identical over 12 bases. Germline lookup yields CDR1 SEHNR and CDR2 FQNEAQ (reference sequence). CDR3 size: 16 residues. With 4 bases clipped from V and 4 bases from J, the junction kept 6 bases outside the gene matches. DNA of the CDR3: TGTGCCAGCAGCTCAGGACTAGCGGGATTGTCAGATACGCAGTATTTT. Translating it yields CASSSGLAGLSDTQYF.

The chain joins TRBV7-9 to TRBJ2-3, with D maybe TRBD1 (6 bases). Germline CDR1 is SEHNR and CDR2 is FQNEAQ (reference sequence). CDR3 length: 15 amino acids. V was clipped by 5 bases and J by 3 bases, with 15 bases between them. The CDR3: CASSLQGFETDTQYF. The CDR3 DNA sequence: TGTGCCAGCAGCCTGCAGGGGTTCGAGACAGATACGCAGTATTTT.

The chain links TRBV5-1 to TRBJ2-1; 8 bases fit TRBD2. The V and J ends lost 3 bases and 7 bases, in that order; junction bases with no gene match: 12. The CDR3 consists of 16 residues. Germline V CDR1 and CDR2: SGHRS, YFSETQ. In nucleotides, the CDR3 is TGCGCCAGCAGCTGGAGCGGGAGTGGAGGTAGAAATGAGCAGTTCTTC. Protein: CASSWSGSGGRNEQFF.

The chain combines TRBV19 with TRBJ2-5, with 11 positions matching TRBD2. CDR3 size: 16 residues. The germline gives CDR1 LNHDA, CDR2 SQIVND (reference sequence). Germline trimming cut 1 base from V and 2 bases from J; bases unmatched to any gene: 3. In DNA, the CDR3 is TGTGCCAGTAGTATAGGACTAGCGGGGAGACAAGAGACCCAGTACTTC. Encoded protein: CASSIGLAGRQETQYF.

The genes are TRBV18 and TRBJ2-5; TRBD1 agrees at 12 bases. This CDR3 comprises 15 residues. Trimming removed 6 bases from V and 5 bases from J; junction bases left unmatched: 7. Germline CDR1 and CDR2: KGHSH and LQKENI. As DNA, the CDR3 is TGTGCCAGCTCGCCTGGGACAGGGGGCTTCGAGACCCAGTACTTC. Its translation is CASSPGTGGFETQYF.